This TCR beta chain was obtained from a study of T cell responses to AZD1222 COVID-19 vaccine. Profiled with immunoSEQ multiplex PCR; TCRdb holds only in-frame clones, not every one. The sample comprises 130,000 to 150,000 clones, roughly 90% of which are singletons, and more than 1.5% rests with the top ten. The CDR3 contains 11 residues. Trimming took 3 bases from V and 7 from J, leaving 6 bases between them. The sequence was obtained from an adult who received the AZD1222 COVID-19 vaccine. V usage is TRBV12-3 or TRBV12-4 and J usage is TRBJ1-2, with D possibly being TRBD1 (5 bases). Sequencing used peripheral blood, obtained 28 days after the second AZD1222 dose. CDR3: CASSFGAGYTF. The CDR3 nucleotides are TGTGCCAGCAGTTTCGGGGCTGGCTACACCTTC.